This paragraph reports one TCR beta chain. Its antigen remains unknown. TCRdb fed the 5' RACE reads into MiXCR, producing one record per CDR3 protein. The repertoire includes about 54,000 distinct CDR3 sequences, about 15% of them detected once, and 2% to 2.5% sits in the top ten. Naive CD4+ cells had CD25+ Tregs removed. Study findings and constraints: Tumor Treg TCRs overlapped most with tumor naive CD4+ cells. The TCR gene usage of tumor memory CD4+ T cells clustered together with blood and lymph node memory CD4+ cells and with lymph node naive CD4+ cells. Larger-cohort validation covered only one TCR beta V-J rearrangement.

The V and J ends lost 2 bases and 6 bases, in that order; junction bases with no gene match: 8. The CDR3 length is 15 residues. From germline, CDR1 is MNHEY and CDR2 SVGAGI. Material: naive CD4+ T cells sorted from blood. The subset here: naive CD4+ T cells, CD4+CD45RA+CD25-. J is TRBJ2-3 and V is TRBV6-5; 7 nucleotides agree with TRBD2. The sequence was obtained from a female donor with breast cancer. The CDR3 DNA reads as TGTGCCAGCAGTTACAGGGGCGGGAGCGCTGATACGCAGTATTTT. Translating gives CASSYRGGSADTQYF.